These 9 T cell receptor beta chains came from one sample sequenced in a study of blood T cell repertoires in COVID-19. Produced via immunoSEQ multiplex PCR; TCRdb's table is partial and in-frame only. Of hundreds of thousands of clones listed, just under 85% are singletons. The sample comprised peripheral blood. The receptors come from a man at least 80 years old with acute or convalescent COVID-19.

In regard to this clone: One junction end disagrees with the germline gene, perhaps due to a read error. The V and J genes are TRBV5-1 and TRBJ2-1; 7 bases line up with TRBD2. Germline assignment: CDR1 SGHRS and CDR2 YFSETQ. This CDR3 region has 16 residues. The CDR3 DNA is TGCGCCAGCAGCTTGGGGGCGGGGGACTCCCACAATGAGCAGTTCTTC. This translates into CASSLGAGDSHNEQFF.

The chain employs TRBV3-1 (or the pseudogene TRBV3-2) and TRBJ2-7; D may be TRBD1 (7 bases). The CDR3 extends over 15 amino acids. Germline assignment: CDR1 LGHDT and CDR2 YNNKEL (reference sequence). V was pared by 4 bases and J by 5 bases, with 18 bases between. In DNA, the CDR3 is TGTGCCAGCAGCCCTGGAGGAGGGGGCCTCCACGAGCAGTACTTC. Encoded protein: CASSPGGGGLHEQYF.

This chain connects TRBV7-8 to TRBJ1-4; 7 bases fit TRBD1. With V trimmed by 5 bases and J by 4 bases, 16 bases remained unmatched. This CDR3 spans 18 amino acids. Germline V lookup: CDR1 SGHVS, CDR2 FQNEAQ. CDR3 sequence reads: CASSPRDSPFGSNEKLFF. The CDR3 bases are TGTGCCAGCAGCCCCCGGGACAGTCCTTTCGGGAGTAATGAAAAACTGTTTTTT. The full variable domain, its missing parts supplied by reference TRBV7-8 and TRBJ1-4, is GAGVSQSPRYKVAKRGQDVALRCDPISGHVSLFWYQQALGQGPEFLTYFQNEAQLDKSGLPSDRFFAERPEGSVSTLKIQRTQQEDSAVYLCASSPRDSPFGSNEKLFFGSGTQLSVL.

This clone was detected only once. J is TRBJ1-1 and V is TRBV7-9; TRBD1 is a possible D gene (5 bases). CDR1 SEHNR and CDR2 FQNEAQ come from the germline V gene (reference sequence). Trimming removed 6 bases at V and 1 base at J, with 15 bases between. The CDR3 sequence is 15 residues long. The CDR3 reads CASSPPGARNTEAFF. CDR3 sequence (DNA): TGTGCCAGCAGTCCCCCTGGGGCGCGGAACACTGAAGCTTTCTTT.

This clone has just one count. This rearrangement joins TRBV6-5 to TRBJ2-7; tentative D call: TRBD1 (7 bases). Germline V gives CDR1 MNHEY, CDR2 SVGAGI. The CDR3 spans 15 residues. Between the trimmed V and J ends, which lost 0 bases and 3 bases, there was a span of 12 bases. In nucleotides, the CDR3 is TGTGCCAGCAGTTACTCGATGCAGGGGGGCTACGAGCAGTACTTC. Residues: CASSYSMQGGYEQYF.

The chain employs TRBV5-1 and TRBJ1-1, with D perhaps TRBD1 (5 bases). V lost 0 bases to trimming and J lost 4 bases, with 25 bases between them. The V gene's germline CDR1 is SGHRS and CDR2 YFSETQ. There are 19 residues in the CDR3. CDR3 region: CASSLGRNRDRKGGTEAFF. The CDR3 coding sequence is TGCGCCAGCAGCTTGGGGAGAAACCGGGACCGCAAGGGAGGCACTGAAGCTTTCTTT.

The chain combines TRBV6-1 with TRBJ1-6; D gene ambiguous. Per germline, CDR1 MNHNS and CDR2 SASEGT. This CDR3 region has 18 residues. V lost 1 base and J lost 0, with 13 bases in between. The CDR3 region has the DNA TGTGCCAGCAGTGAAGGGAGCGTCGGGAGCTCCTATAATTCACCCCTCCACTTT. Its protein product is CASSEGSVGSSYNSPLHF.

This sequence joins TRBV7-2 and TRBJ1-5; 8 bases are shared with TRBD1. Germline loops: CDR1 SGHTA, CDR2 FQGNSA. The CDR3 consists of 15 residues. J was trimmed by 7 bases and V by 5 bases; bases with no gene match: 10. The CDR3: CASSLWTGRNQPQHF. CDR3 in DNA: TGTGCCAGCAGCCTCTGGACAGGGAGGAACCAGCCCCAGCATTTT.

A few counts support this clone. For the CDR3, the DNA is TGTGCCAGCAGCCCCCTAGCGGGGGGGCCTACTGGTTACACCGGGGAGCTGTTTTTT. Translating it yields CASSPLAGGPTGYTGELFF. The chain combines TRBV7-2 with TRBJ2-2, with 12 bases that match TRBD2. CDR1 and CDR2 from the germline V gene are SGHTA and FQGNSA. The CDR3 extends over 19 amino acids. Losses at the gene ends were 5 bases for V and 3 bases for J; bases not matched to a gene: 13.